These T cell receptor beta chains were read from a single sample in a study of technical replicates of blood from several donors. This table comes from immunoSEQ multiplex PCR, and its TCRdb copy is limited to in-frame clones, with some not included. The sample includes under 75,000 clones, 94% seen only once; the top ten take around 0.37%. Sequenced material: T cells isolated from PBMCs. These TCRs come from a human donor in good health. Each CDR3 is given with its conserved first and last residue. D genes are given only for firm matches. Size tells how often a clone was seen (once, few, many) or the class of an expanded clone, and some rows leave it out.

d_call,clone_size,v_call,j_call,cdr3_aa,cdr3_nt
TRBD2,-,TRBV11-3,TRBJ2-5,CASSLASGRETQYF,TGTGCCAGCAGCTTAGCTAGCGGGAGAGAGACCCAGTACTTC
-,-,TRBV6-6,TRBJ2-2,CASSSTRINTGELFF,TGTGCCAGCAGCTCGACTAGAATTAACACCGGGGAGCTGTTTTTT
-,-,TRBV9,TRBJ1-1,CASSVQSGLNTEAFF,TGTGCCAGCAGCGTCCAATCAGGGCTAAACACTGAAGCTTTCTTT
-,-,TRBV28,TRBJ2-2,CASNLWATGELFF,TGTGCCAGCAATCTTTGGGCCACCGGGGAGCTGTTTTTT
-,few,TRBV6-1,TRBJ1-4,CASSTTGEKLFF,TGTGCCAGCAGCACCACAGGGGAAAAACTGTTTTTT
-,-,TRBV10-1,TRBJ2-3,CASTVQGTDTQYF,TGCGCCAGCACCGTACAGGGCACAGATACGCAGTATTTT
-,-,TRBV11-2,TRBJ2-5,CASSWVAGLLETQYF,TGTGCCAGCAGCTGGGTTGCGGGACTCCTAGAGACCCAGTACTTC
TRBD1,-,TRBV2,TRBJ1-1,CASSRTTGEIVNTEAFF,TGTGCCAGCAGTCGGACTACAGGGGAGATAGTGAACACTGAAGCTTTCTTT
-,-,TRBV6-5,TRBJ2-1,CASSHKDSSYNEQFF,TGTGCCAGCAGTCATAAGGACAGCTCCTACAATGAGCAGTTCTTC
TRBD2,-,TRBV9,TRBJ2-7,CASSPATSGYLYF,TGTGCCAGCAGCCCAGCGACTAGCGGGTACCTGTACTTC
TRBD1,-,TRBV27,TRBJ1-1,CASKTGEITEAFF,TGTGCCTCCAAGACAGGGGAAATCACTGAAGCTTTCTTT
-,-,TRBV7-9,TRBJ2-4,CASSSSGIGKNIQYF,TGTGCCAGCAGCTCCTCCGGGATAGGCAAAAACATTCAGTACTTC
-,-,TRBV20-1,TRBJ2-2,CSALIGGGLFF,TGCAGTGCTCTAATCGGGGGAGGGCTGTTTTTT
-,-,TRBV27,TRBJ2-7,CASSLWPNSYEQYF,TGTGCCAGCAGTTTATGGCCAAACTCCTACGAGCAGTACTTC
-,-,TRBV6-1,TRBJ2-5,CASSEGAVGIRLETQYF,TGTGCCAGCAGTGAAGGGGCTGTAGGTATCCGCTTAGAGACCCAGTACTTC
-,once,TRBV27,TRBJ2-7,CASTNSYEQYF,TGTGCCAGCACCAATTCATACGAGCAGTACTTC
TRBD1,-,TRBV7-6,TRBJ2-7,CASSWDREVGEQYF,TGTGCCAGCAGCTGGGACAGGGAAGTTGGCGAGCAGTACTTC
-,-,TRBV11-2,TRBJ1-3,CASSLTGPGNTIYF,TGTGCCAGCAGCTTAACAGGGCCTGGAAACACCATATATTTT
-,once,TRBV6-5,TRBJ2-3,CASRQAGATDTQYF,TGTGCCAGCAGGCAAGCGGGTGCCACAGATACGCAGTATTTT
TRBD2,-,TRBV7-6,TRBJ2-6,CASSFITGTSVISGANVLTF,TGTGCCAGCAGCTTCATAACCGGGACTAGCGTTATCTCTGGGGCCAACGTCCTGACTTTC
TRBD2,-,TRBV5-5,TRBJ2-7,CASSPRAGGRDEQYF,TGTGCCAGCAGCCCCCGAGCGGGAGGGCGAGACGAGCAGTACTTC
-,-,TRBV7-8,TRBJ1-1,CASSEVQGRYTEAFF,TGTGCCAGCAGCGAAGTACAGGGAAGATATACTGAAGCTTTCTTT
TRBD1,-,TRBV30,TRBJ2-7,CAWMGTGYEQYF,TGTGCCTGGATGGGGACAGGATACGAGCAGTACTTC
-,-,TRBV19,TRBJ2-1,CASSRQGGVYNEQFF,TGTGCCAGTAGTAGGCAGGGTGGGGTCTACAATGAGCAGTTCTTC
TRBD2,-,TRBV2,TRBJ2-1,CARGFIAGAGGNEQFF,TGTGCCAGAGGATTCATAGCGGGAGCGGGTGGCAATGAGCAGTTCTTC
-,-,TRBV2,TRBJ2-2,CASSYRVGTGELFF,TGTGCCAGCAGCTACAGGGTTGGCACCGGGGAGCTGTTTTTT
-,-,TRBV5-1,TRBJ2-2,CASKEGSGGELFF,TGCGCCAGCAAGGAGGGGTCGGGCGGGGAGCTGTTTTTT
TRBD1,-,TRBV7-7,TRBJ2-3,CASSPGRGDTQYF,TGTGCTAGCAGCCCAGGCAGGGGGGATACGCAGTATTTT